Each of the 28 T cell receptor beta chains below was sequenced from the same sample in a study of graft-versus-host responses after intestinal transplantation. The repertoire was sequenced with immunoSEQ multiplex PCR; TCRdb's copy has only in-frame clones and lacks some. The top ten clones hold less than 5% of a sample with about 73,000 clones, around 89% of them seen once. These receptors have no known antigen. The specimen comprised unstimulated CD8+ T cells sorted from spleen or lymph node cells, sampled before transplant. These receptors were obtained from a human donor who was the organ donor for an intestinal transplant.

The rearrangement uses TRBV9 and TRBJ2-3; 9 bases align to TRBD1. Looked up from germline, CDR1 is SGDLS and CDR2 is YYNGEE. The V segment lost 0 bases and the J segment 4 bases; nucleotides outside the gene matches: 6. The CDR3 runs to 16 residues. The CDR3 loop is CASSVVDRGYPDTQYF. The CDR3 DNA reads TGTGCCAGCAGCGTAGTAGACAGGGGGTATCCAGATACGCAGTATTTT.

The chain recombines TRBV4-2 with TRBJ2-3; D is unresolved. Trimming took off 2 bases at V and 11 bases at J, with 17 bases between the two ends. Germline loops: CDR1 LGHNA, CDR2 YNFKEQ. The CDR3 consists of 14 residues. CDR3 DNA: TGTGCCAGCAGCCAATCCGTATTGCTTTCGGGGCAGTATTTT. This translates into CASSQSVLLSGQYF.

The chain carries TRBV19 and TRBJ1-1, with D unresolved. Germline lookup yields CDR1 LNHDA and CDR2 SQIVND (reference sequence). This CDR3 spans 12 amino acids. Trimming cost V 3 bases and J 4 bases, with 6 bases left between them. The CDR3 loop reads CASSMAATEAFF. The CDR3, as DNA: TGTGCCAGTAGTATGGCGGCCACTGAAGCTTTCTTT.

The chain carries TRBV6-1 and TRBJ2-7; 7 bases are shared with TRBD2. This CDR3 is built from 15 residues. The germline gives CDR1 MNHNS, CDR2 SASEGT. V shed 1 base, J shed 4 bases, and the junction held 7 bases outside the gene matches. CDR3 in amino acids: CASSEESGGPYEQYV. DNA for the CDR3: TGTGCCAGCAGTGAAGAATCGGGGGGTCCTTACGAGCAGTACGTC.

CDR3: CASGGYGNYGYTF. In DNA, the CDR3 is TGTGCCAGCGGGGGGTACGGAAACTATGGCTACACCTTC. The chain recombines TRBV6-1 with TRBJ1-2, with a weak D call TRBD1 (5 bases). The CDR3 length is 13 residues. V lost 8 bases, J lost 2 bases, and 12 bases lay in between. Germline V gene lookup returns CDR1 MNHNS and CDR2 SASEGT.

This chain connects TRBV5-4 to TRBJ1-6; no definite D call. The CDR3 length is 13 residues. With 4 bases removed from V and 9 bases from J, the gap between germline ends came to 11 bases. The germline V gene encodes CDR1 SGHNT and CDR2 YYREEE (reference sequence). CDR3: CASSSTPSSPLHF. For the CDR3, the DNA is TGTGCCAGCAGCAGCACCCCTAGTTCACCCCTCCACTTT.

This rearrangement joins TRBV5-1 to TRBJ2-5; TRBD2 aligns across 9 bases. The length of the CDR3 is 17 residues. With V trimmed by 3 bases and J by 7 bases, 16 bases remained unmatched. Per germline, CDR1 SGHRS and CDR2 YFSETQ. The CDR3 nucleotides are TGCGCCAGCAGCTCCTCGGGGGAGCGGGGGGATTGGGGGACCCAGTACTTC. The encoded protein is CASSSSGERGDWGTQYF.

V is TRBV19 and J is TRBJ2-2; no reliable D call. Germline V gives CDR1 LNHDA, CDR2 SQIVND (reference sequence). V dropped 2 bases and J dropped 4 bases, with 5 bases sitting between them. The CDR3 runs 13 residues. The CDR3 nucleotides read TGTGCCAGTAGTATATCGGTCACCGGGGAGCTGTTTTTT. Protein product: CASSISVTGELFF.

In this sample, this clone turned up once. This chain uses TRBV2 with TRBJ1-1, with a tentative D call TRBD1 (6 bases). The CDR3 totals 12 residues. V was cut by 7 bases and J by 11 bases, with 17 bases left in between. In germline, CDR1 is SNHLY, CDR2 FYNNEI. This CDR3 is CASIGGGQGAFF. CDR3 bases: TGTGCCAGCATTGGGGGGGGGCAGGGGGCTTTCTTT.

A few counts support this clone. The rearrangement links TRBV14 to TRBJ2-2; unclear D gene. Germline CDR1 SGHDN, CDR2 FVKESK. V lost 0 bases and J 6 bases, leaving 11 bases between the germline ends. This CDR3 has 15 residues. CDR3 coding DNA: TGTGCCAGCAGCCAAGAACTCCCCCTCGCCGGGGAGCTGTTTTTT. Translation gives CASSQELPLAGELFF.

This chain connects TRBV7-6 to TRBJ2-1; 9 bases match TRBD1. Looked up from germline, CDR1 is SGHVS and CDR2 is FNYEAQ. This CDR3 contains 16 residues. J lost 8 bases, V lost 4 bases, and 12 bases had no gene match. CDR3 coding DNA: TGTGCCAGCAGCTCCCTGGACAGGGGTGTGGGCGATGAGCAGTTCTTC. This translates into CASSSLDRGVGDEQFF.

The gene calls are TRBV27 and TRBJ2-5; D possibly corresponds to TRBD2 (6 bases). CDR3 length: 16 amino acids. Germline assignment: CDR1 MNHEY and CDR2 SMNVEV (reference sequence). Trimming shortened V by 0 bases and J by 0 bases, and 11 bases separated the two germline ends. The CDR3 spells CASSLSAGRYQETQYF. The CDR3 DNA follows: TGTGCCAGCAGTTTATCGGCGGGGCGATACCAAGAGACCCAGTACTTC.

The chain's CDR3 is CASSLGQGNEKLFF. The CDR3 nucleotides read TGTGCCAGCAGCCTGGGACAGGGAAACGAAAAACTGTTTTTT. The chain recombines TRBV5-6 with TRBJ1-4; 9 bases are shared with TRBD1. Germline CDR1 is SGHDT and CDR2 is YYEEEE. The CDR3 is made up of 14 amino acids. J gave up 8 bases and V 4 bases, and 6 bases lay outside the gene matches.

This chain uses TRBV7-3 with TRBJ1-1; possibly TRBD1 for D (5 bases). Germline V gives CDR1 SGHTA, CDR2 FQGTGA. CDR3 length: 15 amino acids. V lost 2 bases to trimming and J lost 3 bases, with 13 bases between them. As DNA, the CDR3 is TGTGCCAGCAGCTTACACAGGATTCAGGACACTGAAGCTTTCTTT. Its translation: CASSLHRIQDTEAFF.

The gene calls are TRBV5-6 and TRBJ2-7; 9 bases are shared with TRBD1. CDR1 and CDR2 (germline): SGHDT, YYEEEE. This CDR3 spans 13 amino acids. Here the CDR3 reads CLTRATGGGEQYV. The CDR3 DNA reads TGCCTTACAAGAGCGACAGGGGGGGGCGAGCAGTACGTC.

The rearrangement joins TRBV27 to TRBJ2-5; 12 positions match TRBD2. The germline V gene has CDR1 MNHEY and CDR2 SMNVEV (reference sequence). This CDR3 has 17 amino acids. Losses at the gene ends were 7 bases for V and 5 bases for J; bases not matched to a gene: 14. The CDR3 sequence: CASTPPLAGGLGETQYF. DNA of the CDR3: TGTGCCAGCACCCCCCCGCTAGCGGGGGGGCTTGGGGAGACCCAGTACTTC.

This chain joins TRBV15 and TRBJ1-1; D is unresolved. Germline CDR1 LNHNV, CDR2 YYDKDF (reference sequence). The CDR3 has 13 amino acids. V was pared by 4 bases and J by 3 bases, with 9 bases between. The CDR3 here is CATSMERDTEAFF. The CDR3 DNA reads as TGTGCCACCAGCATGGAGAGGGACACTGAAGCTTTCTTT.

The rearrangement uses TRBV6-5 and TRBJ1-5; TRBD1 matches 8 bases. V shed 6 bases and J 3 bases; nucleotides not matched to a gene: 7. This CDR3 is 15 amino acids long. Germline V gives CDR1 MNHEY, CDR2 SVGAGI. The CDR3 DNA reads as TGTGCCAGCAGCCCCGGACAGGGCACCAATCAGCCCCAGCATTTT. Protein: CASSPGQGTNQPQHF.

The gene calls are TRBV7-9 and TRBJ1-5, with D hard to call. From germline, CDR1 is SEHNR and CDR2 FQNEAQ (reference sequence). The CDR3 totals 12 residues. Trimming cost V 5 bases and J 8 bases, with 10 bases left between them. CDR3 loop: CASSGWREPQHF. CDR3 DNA: TGTGCCAGCAGCGGTTGGAGGGAGCCCCAGCATTTT. Filled out from reference TRBV7-9 and TRBJ1-5, the complete variable domain reads DTGVSQNPRHKITKRGQNVTFRCDPISEHNRLYWYRQTLGQGPEFLTYFQNEAQLEKSRLLSDRFSAERPKGSFSTLEIQRTEQGDSAMYLCASSGWREPQHFGDGTRLSIL.

J is TRBJ1-4 and V is TRBV7-9; 10 nucleotides align to TRBD1. The V and J ends lost 5 bases and 3 bases, in that order; junction bases with no gene match: 6. The germline gives CDR1 SEHNR, CDR2 FQNEAQ (reference sequence). CDR3 length: 16 amino acids. CDR3 DNA sequence: TGTGCCAGCAGCACCATTGGACAGGGGGCTAATGAAAAACTGTTTTTT. This codes for CASSTIGQGANEKLFF.

The chain links TRBV6-1 to TRBJ2-5; 7 nucleotides line up with TRBD2. Unmatched junction bases numbered 8, after V lost 5 bases and J lost 2 bases. The germline gives CDR1 MNHNS, CDR2 SASEGT. This CDR3 is built from 15 residues. DNA of the CDR3: TGTGCCAGCAGTTTATTCAGCGGGACTCAAGAGACCCAGTACTTC. Its protein is CASSLFSGTQETQYF.

The rearrangement links TRBV19 to TRBJ1-5; tentatively, D is TRBD1 (5 bases). V lost 5 bases, J lost 2 bases, and 25 bases lay in between. The CDR3 loop spans 19 amino acids. Germline CDR1 and CDR2: LNHDA and SQIVND (reference sequence). CDR3 sequence (DNA): TGTGCCAGTAGTGGGGGGTCTGGATCCGTTCAAATAGGCAATCAGCCCCAGCATTTT. Residues: CASSGGSGSVQIGNQPQHF.

In this sample, this clone turned up a few times. This rearrangement joins TRBV28 to TRBJ2-6; D is ambiguous. This CDR3 comprises 13 residues. V was pared by 7 bases and J by 1 base, with 5 bases between. Germline V gene lookup returns CDR1 MDHEN and CDR2 SYDVKM. This chain's CDR3 is CASTESGANVLTF. DNA of the CDR3: TGTGCCAGCACAGAATCTGGGGCCAACGTCCTGACTTTC.

J is TRBJ1-1 and V is TRBV5-1; D is possibly TRBD1 (6 bases). Germline V gene lookup returns CDR1 SGHRS and CDR2 YFSETQ. The CDR3 contains 13 residues. V was shortened by 6 bases and J by 3 bases, with 12 bases between the two germline ends. DNA for the CDR3: TGCGCCAGCAAAGGGGGGGACTACACTGAAGCTTTCTTT. Its translation: CASKGGDYTEAFF. Combining the CDR3 with reference TRBV5-1 and TRBJ1-1 gives the whole variable domain KAGVTQTPRYLIKTRGQQVTLSCSPISGHRSVSWYQQTPGQGLQFLFEYFSETQRNKGNFPGRFSGRQFSNSRSEMNVSTLELGDSALYLCASKGGDYTEAFFGQGTRLTVV.

This chain uses TRBV28 with TRBJ1-1; 7 bases align to TRBD1. The germline V gene has CDR1 MDHEN and CDR2 SYDVKM. V trimming: 10 bases; J trimming: 0 bases; junction bases outside the gene matches: 5. The CDR3 consists of 13 residues. CDR3 loop: CATRDSLNTEAFF. As DNA, the CDR3 is TGTGCCACCCGGGACAGCTTGAACACTGAAGCTTTCTTT. Complete variable domain (other parts from reference TRBV28 and TRBJ1-1): DVKVTQSSRYLVKRTGEKVFLECVQDMDHENMFWYRQDPGLGLRLIYFSYDVKMKEKGDIPEGYSVSREKKERFSLILESASTNQTSMYLCATRDSLNTEAFFGQGTRLTVV.

The V and J genes are TRBV28 and TRBJ2-1, with 9 bases matching TRBD1. Germline CDR1 reads MDHEN; CDR2 reads SYDVKM. The trim removed 4 bases at V and 6 bases at J, leaving 7 bases unmatched. The CDR3 spans 15 residues. This CDR3 is CASSWGTGRGNEQFF. DNA of the CDR3: TGTGCCAGCAGTTGGGGGACAGGGAGGGGCAATGAGCAGTTCTTC.

The chain combines TRBV28 with TRBJ2-2, with a tentative D call TRBD2 (7 bases). The CDR3 consists of 15 residues. Germline CDR1 MDHEN, CDR2 SYDVKM. Trimming shortened V by 5 bases and J by 4 bases, and 14 bases separated the two germline ends. For the CDR3, the DNA is TGTGCCAGCAGTAAGAGGGGAGGGGGCACCGGGGAGCTGTTTTTT. This encodes CASSKRGGGTGELFF. Complete variable domain (other parts from reference TRBV28 and TRBJ2-2): DVKVTQSSRYLVKRTGEKVFLECVQDMDHENMFWYRQDPGLGLRLIYFSYDVKMKEKGDIPEGYSVSREKKERFSLILESASTNQTSMYLCASSKRGGGTGELFFGEGSRLTVL.

J is TRBJ1-1 and V is TRBV30, with a possible D match to TRBD1 (6 bases). V gave up 0 bases and J gave up 7 bases, with 12 bases separating them. In germline, CDR1 is GTSNPN, CDR2 SVGIG (reference sequence). CDR3 length: 13 residues. CDR3 nucleotides: TGTGCCTGGAGTGTTCTAATAGGGGGTGAAGCTTTCTTT. Residues: CAWSVLIGGEAFF. Using reference TRBV30 and TRBJ1-1 for the parts outside the CDR3, the full variable domain is SQTIHQWPATLVQPVGSPLSLECTVEGTSNPNLYWYRQAAGRGLQLLFYSVGIGQISSEVPQNLSASRPQDRQFILSSKKLLLSDSGFYLCAWSVLIGGEAFFGQGTRLTVV.